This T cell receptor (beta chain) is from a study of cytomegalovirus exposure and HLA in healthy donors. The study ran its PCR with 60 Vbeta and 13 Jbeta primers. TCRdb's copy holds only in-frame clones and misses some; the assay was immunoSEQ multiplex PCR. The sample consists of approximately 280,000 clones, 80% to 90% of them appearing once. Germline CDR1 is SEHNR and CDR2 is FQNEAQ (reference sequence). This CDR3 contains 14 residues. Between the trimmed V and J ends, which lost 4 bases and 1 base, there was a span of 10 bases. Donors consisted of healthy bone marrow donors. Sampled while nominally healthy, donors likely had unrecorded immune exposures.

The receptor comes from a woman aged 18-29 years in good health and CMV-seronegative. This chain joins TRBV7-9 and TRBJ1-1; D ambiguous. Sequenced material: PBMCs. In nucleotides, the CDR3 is TGTGCCAGCAGCTCCAAGACTGAGAACACTGAAGCTTTCTTT. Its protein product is CASSSKTENTEAFF.